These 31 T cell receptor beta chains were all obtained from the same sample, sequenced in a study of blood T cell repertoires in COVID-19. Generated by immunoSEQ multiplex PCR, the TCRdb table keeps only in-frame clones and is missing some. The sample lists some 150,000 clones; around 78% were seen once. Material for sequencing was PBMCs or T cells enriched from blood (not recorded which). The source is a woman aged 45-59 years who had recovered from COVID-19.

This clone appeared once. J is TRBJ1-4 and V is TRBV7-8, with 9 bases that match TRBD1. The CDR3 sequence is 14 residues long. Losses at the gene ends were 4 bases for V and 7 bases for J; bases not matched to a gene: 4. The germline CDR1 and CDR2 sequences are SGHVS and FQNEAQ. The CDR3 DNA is TGTGCCAGCAGCTACGGGACAGGGAGTGAAAAACTGTTTTTT. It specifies CASSYGTGSEKLFF.

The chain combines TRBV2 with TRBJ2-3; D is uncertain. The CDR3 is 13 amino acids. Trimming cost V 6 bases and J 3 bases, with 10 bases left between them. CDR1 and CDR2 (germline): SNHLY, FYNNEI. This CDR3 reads CASRASATDTQYF. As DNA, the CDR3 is TGTGCCAGCAGAGCGTCGGCTACAGATACGCAGTATTTT.

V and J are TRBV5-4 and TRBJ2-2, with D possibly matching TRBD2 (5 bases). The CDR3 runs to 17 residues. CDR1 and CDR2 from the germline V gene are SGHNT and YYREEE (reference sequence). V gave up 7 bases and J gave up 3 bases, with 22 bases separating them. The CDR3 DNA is TGTGCCAGCCGTCCTCTTGTGGGAGACGTGGACACCGGGGAGCTGTTTTTT. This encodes CASRPLVGDVDTGELFF.

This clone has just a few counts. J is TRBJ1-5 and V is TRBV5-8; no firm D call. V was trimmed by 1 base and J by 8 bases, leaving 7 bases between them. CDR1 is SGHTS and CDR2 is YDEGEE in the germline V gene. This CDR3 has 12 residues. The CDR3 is CASSLYSEPQHF. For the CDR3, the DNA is TGTGCCAGCAGCTTGTATTCGGAGCCCCAGCATTTT.

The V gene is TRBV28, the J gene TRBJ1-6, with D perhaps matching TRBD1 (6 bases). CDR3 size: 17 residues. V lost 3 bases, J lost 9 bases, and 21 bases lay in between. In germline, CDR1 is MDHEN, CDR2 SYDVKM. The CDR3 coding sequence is TGTGCCAGCAGTTTTGGGACCGGGACAATCCCTATTTCACCCCTCCACTTT. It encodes CASSFGTGTIPISPLHF.

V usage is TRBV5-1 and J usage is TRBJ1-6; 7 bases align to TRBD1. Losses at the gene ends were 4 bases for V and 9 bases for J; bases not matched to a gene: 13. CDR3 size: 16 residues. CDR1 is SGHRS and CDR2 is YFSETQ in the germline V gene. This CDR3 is CASSPKEGAALSPLHF. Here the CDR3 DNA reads TGCGCCAGCAGCCCGAAAGAGGGGGCCGCCCTTTCACCCCTCCACTTT.

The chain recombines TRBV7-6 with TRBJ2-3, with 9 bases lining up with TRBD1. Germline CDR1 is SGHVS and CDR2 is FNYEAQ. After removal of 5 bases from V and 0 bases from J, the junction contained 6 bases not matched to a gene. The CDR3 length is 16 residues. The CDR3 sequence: CASSGRDRASTDTQYF. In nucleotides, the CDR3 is TGTGCCAGCAGCGGACGGGACAGGGCTAGCACAGATACGCAGTATTTT.

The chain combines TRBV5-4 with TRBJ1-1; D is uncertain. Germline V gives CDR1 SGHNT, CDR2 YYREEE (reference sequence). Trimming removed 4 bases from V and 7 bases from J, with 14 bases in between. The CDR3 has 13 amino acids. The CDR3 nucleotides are TGTGCCAGCAGCCCCCTCCCGAGGAATGAAGCTTTCTTT. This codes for CASSPLPRNEAFF.

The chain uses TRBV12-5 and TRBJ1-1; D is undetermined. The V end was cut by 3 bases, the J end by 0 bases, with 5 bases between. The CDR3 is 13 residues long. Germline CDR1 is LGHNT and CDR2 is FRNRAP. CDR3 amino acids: CASGFRLNTEAFF. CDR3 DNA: TGTGCTAGTGGTTTCCGGTTGAACACTGAAGCTTTCTTT.

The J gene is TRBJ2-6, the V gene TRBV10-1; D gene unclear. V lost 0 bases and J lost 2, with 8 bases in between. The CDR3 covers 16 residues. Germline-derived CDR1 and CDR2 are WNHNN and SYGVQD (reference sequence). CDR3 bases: TGCGCCAGCAGTGAGTCGGCCCTCCCTGGGGCCAACGTCCTGACTTTC. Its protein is CASSESALPGANVLTF.

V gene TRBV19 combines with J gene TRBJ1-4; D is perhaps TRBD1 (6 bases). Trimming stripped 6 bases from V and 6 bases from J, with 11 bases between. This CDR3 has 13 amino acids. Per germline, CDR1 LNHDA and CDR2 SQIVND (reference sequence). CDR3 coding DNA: TGTGCCAGTAGCCGTCGGACAGATGAAAAACTGTTTTTT. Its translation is CASSRRTDEKLFF.

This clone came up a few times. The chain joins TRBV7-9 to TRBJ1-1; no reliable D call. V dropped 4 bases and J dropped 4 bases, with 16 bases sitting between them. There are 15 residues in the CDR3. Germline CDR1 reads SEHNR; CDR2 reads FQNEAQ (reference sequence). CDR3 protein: CASSSRGGLSTEAFF. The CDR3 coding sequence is TGTGCCAGCAGCTCTAGAGGAGGGCTGAGCACTGAAGCTTTCTTT.

DNA of the CDR3: TGTGCCAGCAGCTTAGCGGGCAGGTCCTACGAGCAGTACGTC. It codes for CASSLAGRSYEQYV. The rearrangement links TRBV7-2 to TRBJ2-7; no clear D. The CDR3 has 14 residues. Per germline, CDR1 SGHTA and CDR2 FQGNSA. V was pared by 0 bases and J by 1 base, with 7 bases between.

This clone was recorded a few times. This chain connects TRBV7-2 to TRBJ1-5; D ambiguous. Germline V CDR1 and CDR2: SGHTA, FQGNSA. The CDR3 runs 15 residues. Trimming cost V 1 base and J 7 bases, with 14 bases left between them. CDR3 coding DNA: TGTGCCAGCAGCTTAGAGCGGACCGTTTGGCAGCCCCAGCATTTT. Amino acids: CASSLERTVWQPQHF.

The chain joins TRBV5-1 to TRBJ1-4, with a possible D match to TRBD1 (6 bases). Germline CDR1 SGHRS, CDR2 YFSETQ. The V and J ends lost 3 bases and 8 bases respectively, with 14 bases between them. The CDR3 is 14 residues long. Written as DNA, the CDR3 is TGCGCCAGCAGCTACGGCAGGGGTAGAGAAAAACTGTTTTTT. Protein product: CASSYGRGREKLFF.

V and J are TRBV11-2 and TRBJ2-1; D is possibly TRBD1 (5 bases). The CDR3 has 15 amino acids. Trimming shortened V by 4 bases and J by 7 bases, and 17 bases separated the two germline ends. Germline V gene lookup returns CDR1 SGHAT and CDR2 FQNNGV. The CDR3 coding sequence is TGTGCCAGCAGCTCTCAGACAGTGACTGGGAATGAGCAGTTCTTC. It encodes CASSSQTVTGNEQFF.

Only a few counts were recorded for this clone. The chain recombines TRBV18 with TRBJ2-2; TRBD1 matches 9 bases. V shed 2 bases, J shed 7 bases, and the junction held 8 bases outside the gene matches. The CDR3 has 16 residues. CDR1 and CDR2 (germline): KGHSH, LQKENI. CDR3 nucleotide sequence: TGTGCCAGCTCACCAGGCCGGGACAGGGTCGTCGGGGAGCTGTTTTTT. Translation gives CASSPGRDRVVGELFF.

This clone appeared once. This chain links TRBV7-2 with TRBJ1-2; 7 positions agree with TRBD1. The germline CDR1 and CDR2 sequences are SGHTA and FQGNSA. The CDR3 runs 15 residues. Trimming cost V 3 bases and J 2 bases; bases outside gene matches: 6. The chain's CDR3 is CASSFAGQRNYGYTF. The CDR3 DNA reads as TGTGCCAGCAGCTTTGCGGGACAGAGGAACTATGGCTACACCTTC. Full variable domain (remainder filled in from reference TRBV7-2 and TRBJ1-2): GAGVSQSPSNKVTEKGKDVELRCDPISGHTALYWYRQSLGQGLEFLIYFQGNSAPDKSGLPSDRFSAERTGGSVSTLTIQRTQQEDSAVYLCASSFAGQRNYGYTFGSGTRLTVV.

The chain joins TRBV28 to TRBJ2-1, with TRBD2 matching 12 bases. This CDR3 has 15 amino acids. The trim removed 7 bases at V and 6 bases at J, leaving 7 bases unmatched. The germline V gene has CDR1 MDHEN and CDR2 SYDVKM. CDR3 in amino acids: CASKPSGGGSNEQFF. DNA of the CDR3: TGTGCCAGCAAACCTAGCGGGGGGGGTAGCAATGAGCAGTTCTTC.

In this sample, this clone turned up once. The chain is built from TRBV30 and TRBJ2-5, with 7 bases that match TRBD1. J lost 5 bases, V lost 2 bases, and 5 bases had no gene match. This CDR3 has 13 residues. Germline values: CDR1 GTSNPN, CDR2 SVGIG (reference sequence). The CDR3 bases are TGTGCCTGGAGTAGGACAGGCCGGGAGACCCAGTACTTC. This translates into CAWSRTGRETQYF.

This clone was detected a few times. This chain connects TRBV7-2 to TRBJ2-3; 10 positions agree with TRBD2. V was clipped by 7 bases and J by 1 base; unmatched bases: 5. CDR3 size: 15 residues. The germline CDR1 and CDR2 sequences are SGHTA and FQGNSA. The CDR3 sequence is CASKSGTSGTDTQYF. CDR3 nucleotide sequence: TGTGCCAGCAAATCTGGGACTAGCGGCACAGATACGCAGTATTTT.

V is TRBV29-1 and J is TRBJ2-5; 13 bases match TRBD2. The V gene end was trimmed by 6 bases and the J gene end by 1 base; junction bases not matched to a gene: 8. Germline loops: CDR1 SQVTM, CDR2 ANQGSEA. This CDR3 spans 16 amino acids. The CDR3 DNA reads TGCAGCGTCCGGACTAGCGGGAGACGGCCCCAAGAGACCCAGTACTTC. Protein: CSVRTSGRRPQETQYF.

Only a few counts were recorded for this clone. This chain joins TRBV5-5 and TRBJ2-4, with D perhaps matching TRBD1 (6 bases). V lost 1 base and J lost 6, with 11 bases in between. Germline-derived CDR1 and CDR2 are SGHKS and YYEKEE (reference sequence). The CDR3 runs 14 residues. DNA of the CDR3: TGTGCCAGCAGCTTGTACAGGGACCTAAACATTCAGTACTTC. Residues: CASSLYRDLNIQYF.

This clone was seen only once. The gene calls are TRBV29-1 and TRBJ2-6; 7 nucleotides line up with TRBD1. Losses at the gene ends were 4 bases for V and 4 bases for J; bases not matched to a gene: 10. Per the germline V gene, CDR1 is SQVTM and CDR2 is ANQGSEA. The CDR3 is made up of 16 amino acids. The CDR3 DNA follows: TGCAGCGTTGCACAGGGGCTTAGCGCGGGGGCCAACGTCCTGACTTTC. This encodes CSVAQGLSAGANVLTF.

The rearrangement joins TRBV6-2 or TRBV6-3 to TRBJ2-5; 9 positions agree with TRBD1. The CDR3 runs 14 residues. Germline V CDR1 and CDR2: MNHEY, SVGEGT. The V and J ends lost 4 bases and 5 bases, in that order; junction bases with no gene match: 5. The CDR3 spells CASSWDRVSETQYF. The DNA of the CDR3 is TGTGCCAGCAGTTGGGACAGGGTTTCGGAGACCCAGTACTTC.

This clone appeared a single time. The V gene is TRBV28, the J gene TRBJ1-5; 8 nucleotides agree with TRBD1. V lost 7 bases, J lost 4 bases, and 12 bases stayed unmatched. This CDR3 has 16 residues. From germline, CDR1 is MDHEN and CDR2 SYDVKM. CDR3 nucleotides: TGTGCCAGCAAACAGGGGGACATTGGGGCGAATCAGCCCCAGCATTTT. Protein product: CASKQGDIGANQPQHF.

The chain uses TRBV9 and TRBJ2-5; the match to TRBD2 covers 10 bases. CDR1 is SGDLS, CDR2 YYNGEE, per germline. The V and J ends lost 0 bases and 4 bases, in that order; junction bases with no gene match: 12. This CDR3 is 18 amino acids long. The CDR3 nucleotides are TGTGCCAGCAGCGTAGCGCCCCCTAGCGGGAGCGCCTTAGAGACCCAGTACTTC. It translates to CASSVAPPSGSALETQYF.

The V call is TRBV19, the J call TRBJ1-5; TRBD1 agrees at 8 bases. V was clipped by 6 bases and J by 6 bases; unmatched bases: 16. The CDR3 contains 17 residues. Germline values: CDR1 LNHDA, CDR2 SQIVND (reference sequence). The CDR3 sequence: CASSRTLTGAEGQPQHF. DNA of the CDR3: TGTGCCAGTAGCCGAACCTTGACAGGGGCGGAGGGTCAGCCCCAGCATTTT. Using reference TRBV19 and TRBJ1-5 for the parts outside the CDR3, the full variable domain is DGGITQSPKYLFRKEGQNVTLSCEQNLNHDAMYWYRQDPGQGLRLIYYSQIVNDFQKGDIAEGYSVSREKKESFPLTVTSAQKNPTAFYLCASSRTLTGAEGQPQHFGDGTRLSIL.

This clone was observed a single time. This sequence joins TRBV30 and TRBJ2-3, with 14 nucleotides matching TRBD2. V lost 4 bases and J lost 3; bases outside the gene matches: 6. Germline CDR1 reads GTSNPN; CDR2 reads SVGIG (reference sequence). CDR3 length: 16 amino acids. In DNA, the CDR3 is TGTGCCTGGACCGGTGGACTAGCGGGAGGTACAGATACGCAGTATTTT. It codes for CAWTGGLAGGTDTQYF. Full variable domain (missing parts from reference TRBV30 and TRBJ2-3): SQTIHQWPATLVQPVGSPLSLECTVEGTSNPNLYWYRQAAGRGLQLLFYSVGIGQISSEVPQNLSASRPQDRQFILSSKKLLLSDSGFYLCAWTGGLAGGTDTQYFGPGTRLTVL.

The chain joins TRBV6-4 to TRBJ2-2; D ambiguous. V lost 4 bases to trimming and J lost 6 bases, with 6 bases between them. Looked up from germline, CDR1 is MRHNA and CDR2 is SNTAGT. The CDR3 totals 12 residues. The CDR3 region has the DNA TGTGCCAGCAGTGCCGGGTCCGGGGAGCTGTTTTTT. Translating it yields CASSAGSGELFF.

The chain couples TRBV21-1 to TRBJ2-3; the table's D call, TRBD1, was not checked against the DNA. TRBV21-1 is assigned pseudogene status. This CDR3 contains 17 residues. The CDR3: CASSRRLQGASPDTQYF. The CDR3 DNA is TGTGCCAGCAGCAGACGGCTCCAGGGGGCTTCCCCAGATACGCAGTATTTT.